This T cell receptor beta chain was observed in a study of T-cell memory formation after mild COVID-19. TCRdb re-derived calls from the 5' RACE reads in MiXCR, one entry per CDR3 protein. The sample lists tens of thousands of distinct CDR3 sequences, approximately 7.6% occurring once. The CDR3 extends over 15 amino acids. J gave up 3 bases and V 0 bases, and 0 bases lay outside the gene matches. Germline values: CDR1 MGHRA, CDR2 YSYEKL. Regarding the study as a whole: Among contracting clones, CD4+ were mainly CM/EM and CD8+ enriched in EMRA.

This clonotype turned up a few times. Its antigen is as yet unknown. The chain combines TRBV4-1 with TRBJ2-3, with 10 nucleotides matching TRBD2. The source material was PBMCs or a T cell subset sorted from them (not recorded which). This receptor was obtained from a young man who had mild COVID-19 (a few samples of this study predate the infection). Cell type and time point are not known. The CDR3 coding sequence is TGCGCCAGCAGCCAAGATAGCGGGGGGACAGATACGCAGTATTTT. Its protein is CASSQDSGGTDTQYF.